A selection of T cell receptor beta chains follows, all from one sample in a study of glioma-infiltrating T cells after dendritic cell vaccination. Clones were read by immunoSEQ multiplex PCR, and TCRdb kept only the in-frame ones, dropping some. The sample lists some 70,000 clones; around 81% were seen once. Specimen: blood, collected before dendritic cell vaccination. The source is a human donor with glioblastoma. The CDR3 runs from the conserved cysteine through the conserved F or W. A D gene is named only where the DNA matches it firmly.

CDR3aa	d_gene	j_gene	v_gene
CASSGGTGGVNTEAFF	TRBD1	TRBJ1-1	TRBV6-4
CASSQRDRMNTEAFF	.	TRBJ1-1	TRBV6-1
CASTYTRGQDYGYTF	TRBD1	TRBJ1-2	TRBV5-4
CASSQGQRAGLHNEQFF	.	TRBJ2-1	TRBV4-2
CASTLDGNNEQFF	.	TRBJ2-1	TRBV7-8
CASSPTRDNSYEQYF	.	TRBJ2-7	TRBV18
CASRKAGGYNEQFF	TRBD2	TRBJ2-1	TRBV2
CASSAPQETQYF	.	TRBJ2-5	TRBV7-7
CASSEGVVGGDSGAQYF	.	TRBJ2-5	TRBV25-1
CASSWLAGGQETQYF	TRBD2	TRBJ2-5	TRBV7-9
CSVVYRTYEQYF	.	TRBJ2-7	TRBV29-1
CASSKTGGYNEQFF	TRBD1	TRBJ2-1	TRBV4-2
CATSREDAGILTEAFF	.	TRBJ1-1	TRBV15
CASSLLGAPNTEAFF	.	TRBJ1-1	TRBV5-1
CASSQSGTNYGYTF	.	TRBJ1-2	TRBV16
CASSTTLQGSEAFF	.	TRBJ1-1	TRBV6-1
CASSLQGVDTEAFF	TRBD1	TRBJ1-1	TRBV5-4
CAISANRDRGYEQYF	TRBD1	TRBJ2-7	TRBV10-3
CASSLSGGTNYSPLHF	TRBD1	TRBJ1-6	TRBV6-6
CASARTGNSNQPQHF	TRBD1	TRBJ1-5	TRBV19
CATSWRGASNQPQHF	.	TRBJ1-5	TRBV19
CASRGTDNSPLHF	TRBD1	TRBJ1-6	TRBV6-5
CASSSLGDTQYF	.	TRBJ2-3	TRBV7-3
CAWMGHTSSTDTQYF	.	TRBJ2-3	TRBV30
CASSLDEVNEQFF	.	TRBJ2-1	TRBV5-1
CASSIGQGSYEQYF	TRBD1	TRBJ2-7	TRBV11-2
CASSLGGLQTYEQYF	.	TRBJ2-7	TRBV7-2
CASSSLRGFNSPLHF	.	TRBJ1-6	TRBV7-6